Listed below are T cell receptor beta chains from one sample, sequenced in a study of OX40 agonist ivuxolimab in advanced cancers. Profiling relied on immunoSEQ multiplex PCR, and the TCRdb table lists in-frame clones only, not all of them. Among 55,000 to 75,000 clones listed, around 86% were seen once. The input for sequencing was CD4+ or CD8+ T cells sorted from blood, taken in a trial of the OX40 agonist ivuxolimab. These receptors all come from an adult with an advanced solid tumor such as melanoma, head and neck, liver or kidney cancer. CDR3s include the opening cysteine and the closing phenylalanine or tryptophan. The order of the fields is V gene, J gene, clone size, D gene, CDR3 DNA, CDR3 protein. A D gene is named only where the DNA matches it firmly. Some rows have no size entry. The others give once, few or many, or a class for an expanded clone.

TRBV18	TRBJ2-4	NA	NA	TGTGCCAGCTCACCACCTGGGGGCTTCCGAAACATTCAGTACTTC	CASSPPGGFRNIQYF
TRBV7-6	TRBJ2-1	NA	TRBD2	TGTGCCAGCAGCTCGGGACTAGCGGGAGTGGAGCAGTTCTTC	CASSSGLAGVEQFF
TRBV21-1	TRBJ2-7	NA	NA	TGTGCCAGCAGCAAAGAATTAAAGGGACAAGACTCCTACGAGCAGTACTTC	CASSKELKGQDSYEQYF
TRBV5-6	TRBJ2-7	NA	NA	TGTGCCAGCAGCTATAGCAGGGGCGAGCAGTACTTC	CASSYSRGEQYF
TRBV6-1	TRBJ2-7	NA	NA	TGTGCCAGCAGCGCATGGGGCGAGCAGTACTTC	CASSAWGEQYF
TRBV7-3	TRBJ1-1	NA	NA	TGTGCCAGCAGAATACAGGGTGAGACTGAAGCTTTCTTT	CASRIQGETEAFF
TRBV10-3	TRBJ2-7	once	TRBD2	TGTGCCATCACGCCGGGACTAGGGTACGAGCAGTACTTC	CAITPGLGYEQYF
TRBV28	TRBJ2-7	NA	TRBD2	TGTGCCAGCAGGCGGGAGCGGTACGAGCAGTACTTC	CASRRERYEQYF
TRBV6-1	TRBJ2-7	once	NA	TGTGCCAGCAGTGAATTGATGGGCTACGAGCAGTACTTC	CASSELMGYEQYF
TRBV10-3	TRBJ1-1	NA	TRBD1	TGTGCCATCAGTGACGGACAGGGGGCTGAAGCTTTCTTT	CAISDGQGAEAFF
TRBV4-2	TRBJ2-2	NA	NA	TGTGCCAGCAGCCAAGATTCGGAGAACACCGGGGAGCTGTTTTTT	CASSQDSENTGELFF
TRBV7-9	TRBJ2-5	NA	TRBD2	TGTGCCAGCAGCGGGGGGCTAGCGGGAGGTGAGACCCAGTACTTC	CASSGGLAGGETQYF
TRBV4-3	TRBJ2-2	NA	TRBD1	TGCGCCAGCAGCCACTCGACAGGGGCGGCGGGGGAGCTGTTTTTT	CASSHSTGAAGELFF
TRBV9	TRBJ2-5	NA	NA	TGTGCCAGCAGCGTAGTGGGCAAAGAGACCCAGTACTTC	CASSVVGKETQYF
TRBV30	TRBJ2-2	NA	NA	TGTGCCTGGAGTAGTATCACCGGGGAGCTGTTTTTT	CAWSSITGELFF
TRBV28	TRBJ2-3	NA	NA	TGTGCCAGCCGTTCGGGAACAAGCACAGATACGCAGTATTTT	CASRSGTSTDTQYF
TRBV28	TRBJ2-7	NA	NA	TGTGCCAGCAGTCCTGGACACCCCTCCTACGAGCAGTACTTC	CASSPGHPSYEQYF
TRBV6-6	TRBJ1-2	once	NA	TGTGCCAGCAGTCCCAGGACAGCATCTAACTATGGCTACACCTTC	CASSPRTASNYGYTF
TRBV19	TRBJ2-1	few	TRBD2	TGTGCCAGTAGTATGCGGGGGACTAGCGCCGTCTCCTACAATGAGCAGTTCTTC	CASSMRGTSAVSYNEQFF
TRBV7-9	TRBJ1-2	NA	NA	TGTGCCAGCAGCTTTCAGGACAGAAGTGGCTACACCTTC	CASSFQDRSGYTF
TRBV2	TRBJ2-3	NA	NA	TGTGCCAGCAGTGAGATCCTCCTAAGTGGAGGAGATACGCAGTATTTT	CASSEILLSGGDTQYF